The clone carrying this TCR beta chain occurred a few times. Its antigen is as yet unknown. The sample is drawn from a study of identical twins. The study's findings and limits: There was more out-of-frame TCR alpha sharing in monozygotic twins than models estimated.

MiXCR, run by TCRdb on the 5' RACE reads, gives a single entry per CDR3 protein. This repertoire shows about 690,000 distinct CDR3 sequences, about 20% found once; its top ten account for about 4.5%. CDR3 length: 16 residues. Germline CDR1 DFQATT, CDR2 SNEGSKA (reference sequence). V dropped 0 bases and J dropped 2; count of bases not matched to a gene: 5. These sequences were also reported in another study, on T cells expressing NK-cell markers.

The source of this sequence is a woman aged 18-35 years in good health. The specimen sequenced was PBMCs. The rearrangement joins TRBV20-1 to TRBJ2-7; 12 nucleotides align to TRBD2. The CDR3 region is CSARDPSSGGAYEQYF. The DNA of the CDR3 is TGCAGTGCTAGAGACCCATCTAGCGGGGGGGCCTACGAGCAGTACTTC.